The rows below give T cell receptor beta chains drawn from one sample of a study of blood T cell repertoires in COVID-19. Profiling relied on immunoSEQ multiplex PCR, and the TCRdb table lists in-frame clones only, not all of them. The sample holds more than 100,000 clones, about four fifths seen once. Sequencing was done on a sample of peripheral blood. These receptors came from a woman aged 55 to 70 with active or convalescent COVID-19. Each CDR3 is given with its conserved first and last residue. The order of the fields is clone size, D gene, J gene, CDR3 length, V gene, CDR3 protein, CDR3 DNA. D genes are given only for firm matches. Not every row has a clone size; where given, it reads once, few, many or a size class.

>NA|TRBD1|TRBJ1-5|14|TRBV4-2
CASSHRQTGQPQHF
TGTGCCAGCAGCCACCGACAGACAGGGCAGCCCCAGCATTTT
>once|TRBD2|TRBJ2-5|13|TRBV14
CASSRGLVETQYF
TGTGCCAGCAGCCGGGGACTAGTGGAGACCCAGTACTTC
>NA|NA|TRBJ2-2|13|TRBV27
CASSFTGDGELFF
TGTGCCAGCAGTTTTACAGGAGACGGGGAGCTGTTTTTT
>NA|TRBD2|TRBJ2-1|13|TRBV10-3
CAFQAGGTNEQFF
TGTGCCTTCCAAGCGGGGGGGACCAATGAGCAGTTCTTC
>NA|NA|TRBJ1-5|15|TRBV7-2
CASSLEGQGNQPQHF
TGTGCCAGCAGCTTAGAGGGTCAGGGGAATCAGCCCCAGCATTTT
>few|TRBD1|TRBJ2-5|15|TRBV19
CASSRGTVFQETQYF
TGTGCCAGTAGTAGGGGGACAGTCTTCCAAGAGACCCAGTACTTC
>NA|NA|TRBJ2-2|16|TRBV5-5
CASSIFSGTNTGELFF
TGTGCCAGCAGCATTTTCAGCGGAACTAACACCGGGGAGCTGTTTTTT
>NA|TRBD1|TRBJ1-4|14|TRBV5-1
CASSARQGNEKLFF
TGCGCCAGCAGCGCCCGACAGGGCAATGAAAAACTGTTTTTT
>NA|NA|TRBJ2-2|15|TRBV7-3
CASSLATGNTGELFF
TGTGCCAGCAGCTTAGCGACAGGGAACACCGGGGAGCTGTTTTTT
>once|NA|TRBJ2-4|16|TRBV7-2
CASSLFPGASGNIQYF
TGTGCCAGCAGCTTATTCCCAGGGGCCTCCGGAAACATTCAGTACTTC
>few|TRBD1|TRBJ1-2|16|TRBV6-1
CASSELSTGGADGYTF
TGTGCCAGCAGTGAGCTCTCGACAGGGGGCGCGGATGGCTACACCTTC
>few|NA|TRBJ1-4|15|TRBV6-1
CASSEVRTFDEKLFF
TGTGCCAGCAGTGAAGTTAGGACTTTTGATGAAAAACTGTTTTTT
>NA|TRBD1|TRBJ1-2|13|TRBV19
CASSKYRGYGYTF
TGTGCCAGTAGTAAATACAGGGGCTATGGCTACACCTTC
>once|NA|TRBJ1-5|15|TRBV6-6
CASRGGSPLNQPQHF
TGTGCCAGCCGCGGCGGGTCGCCCCTCAATCAGCCCCAGCATTTT
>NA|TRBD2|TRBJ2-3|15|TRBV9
CASSKRGTSTDTQYF
TGTGCCAGCTCTAAGCGGGGTACTAGCACAGATACGCAGTATTTT
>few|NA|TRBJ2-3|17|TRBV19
CASSIRRGMASTDTQYF
TGTGCCAGTAGTATCCGGCGGGGAATGGCTAGCACAGATACGCAGTATTTT
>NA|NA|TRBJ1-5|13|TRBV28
CAHGTGGGQPQHF
TGTGCCCACGGGACGGGAGGAGGTCAGCCCCAGCATTTT
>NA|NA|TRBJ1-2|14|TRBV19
CASSTHGDWYGYTF
TGTGCCAGTAGTACCCACGGGGACTGGTATGGCTACACCTTC
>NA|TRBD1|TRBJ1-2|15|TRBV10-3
CAISVVMGQGDGYTF
TGTGCCATCAGTGTTGTAATGGGACAGGGAGATGGCTACACCTTC
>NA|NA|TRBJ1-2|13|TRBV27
CASSYLRGGGYTF
TGTGCCAGCAGCTACCTACGGGGGGGAGGCTACACCTTC
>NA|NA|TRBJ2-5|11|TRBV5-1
CASSLQETQYF
TGCGCCAGCAGCCTCCAAGAGACCCAGTACTTC
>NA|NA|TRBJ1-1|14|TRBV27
CASSLAGARTEAFF
TGTGCCAGCAGTTTGGCAGGGGCAAGGACTGAAGCTTTCTTT
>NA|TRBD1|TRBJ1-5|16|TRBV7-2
CASSLVGTGSNQPQHF
TGTGCCAGCAGCTTAGTAGGGACAGGGAGTAATCAGCCCCAGCATTTT
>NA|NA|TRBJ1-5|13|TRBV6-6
CASSPPGYQPQHF
TGTGCCAGCAGTCCCCCCGGGTACCAGCCCCAGCATTTT
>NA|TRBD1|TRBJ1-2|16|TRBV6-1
CASSEAGTGGGRGYTF
TGTGCCAGCAGTGAAGCGGGGACAGGGGGAGGTCGTGGCTACACCTTC
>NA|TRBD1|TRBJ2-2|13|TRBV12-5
CASKGAQTGELFF
TGTGCTAGTAAGGGGGCGCAAACCGGGGAGCTGTTTTTT
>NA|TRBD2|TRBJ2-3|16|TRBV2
CASSPPPGLAGDTQYF
TGTGCCAGCAGTCCACCCCCCGGACTAGCGGGAGATACGCAGTATTTT
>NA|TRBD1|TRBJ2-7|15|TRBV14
CASSLGQAGGYEQYF
TGTGCCAGCAGCCTAGGACAGGCTGGGGGCTACGAGCAGTACTTC
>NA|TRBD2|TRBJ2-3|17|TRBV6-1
CASSEFGVAGETDTQYF
TGTGCCAGCAGTGAATTTGGGGTGGCGGGAGAGACAGATACGCAGTATTTT
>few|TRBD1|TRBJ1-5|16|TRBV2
CASSEWGQGSNQPQHF
TGTGCCAGCAGTGAATGGGGACAGGGTAGCAATCAGCCCCAGCATTTT
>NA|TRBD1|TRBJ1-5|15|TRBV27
CASSWDSHSNQPQHF
TGTGCCAGCAGTTGGGACAGCCATAGCAATCAGCCCCAGCATTTT
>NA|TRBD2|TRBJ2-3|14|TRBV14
CASSHAGTSGTQYF
TGTGCCAGCAGCCACGCCGGGACTAGTGGTACGCAGTATTTT
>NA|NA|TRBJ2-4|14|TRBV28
CASSPWDFANIQYF
TGTGCCAGCAGTCCCTGGGACTTCGCTAACATTCAGTACTTC
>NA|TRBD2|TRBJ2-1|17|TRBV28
CASSPGLAGVPDNEQFF
TGTGCCAGCAGTCCGGGACTAGCGGGAGTTCCTGACAATGAGCAGTTCTTC
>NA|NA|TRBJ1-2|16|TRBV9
CASSVAERGLVYGYTF
TGTGCCAGCAGCGTCGCCGAGAGAGGGTTGGTATATGGCTACACCTTC
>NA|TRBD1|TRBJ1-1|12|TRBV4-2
CASSPGTAEAFF
TGTGCCAGCAGCCCTGGGACAGCCGAAGCTTTCTTT
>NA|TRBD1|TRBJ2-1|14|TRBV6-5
CASSPGQGRNEQFF
TGTGCCAGCAGTCCCGGACAGGGCCGGAATGAGCAGTTCTTC
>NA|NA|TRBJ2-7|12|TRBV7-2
CASSSGIYEQYF
TGTGCCAGCAGCTCGGGGATCTACGAGCAGTACTTC
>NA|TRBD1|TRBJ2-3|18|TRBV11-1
CASSLAYGQGQRTDTQYF
TGTGCCAGCAGCTTAGCTTACGGACAGGGACAGAGGACAGATACGCAGTATTTT
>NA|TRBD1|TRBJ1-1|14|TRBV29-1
CSANRQGVDTEAFF
TGCAGCGCAAATCGACAGGGAGTAGACACTGAAGCTTTCTTT
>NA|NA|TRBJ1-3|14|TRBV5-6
CASSLVSSGNTIYF
TGTGCCAGCAGCTTGGTGTCTTCTGGAAACACCATATATTTT
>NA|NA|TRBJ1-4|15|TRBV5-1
CASSLGQGNNEKLFF
TGCGCCAGCAGCTTGGGGCAGGGGAACAATGAAAAACTGTTTTTT
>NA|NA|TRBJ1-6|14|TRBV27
CASSAQVQGSPLHF
TGTGCCAGCAGTGCGCAAGTTCAGGGATCACCCCTCCACTTT
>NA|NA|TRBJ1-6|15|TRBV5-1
CASSLVLGDNSPLHF
TGCGCCAGCAGCTTGGTTTTGGGAGATAATTCACCCCTCCACTTT
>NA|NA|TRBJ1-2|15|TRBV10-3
CAIRNLSRALYGYTF
TGTGCCATCAGGAACCTTAGCAGGGCTCTCTATGGCTACACCTTC
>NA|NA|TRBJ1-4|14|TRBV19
CASSIERTAEKLFF
TGTGCCAGTAGTATAGAGCGGACAGCTGAAAAACTGTTTTTT
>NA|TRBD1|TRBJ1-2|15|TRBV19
CASSPGQGIVYGYTF
TGTGCCAGTAGTCCCGGACAGGGTATTGTGTATGGCTACACCTTC
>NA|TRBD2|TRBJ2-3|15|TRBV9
CASTHRAGGTDTQYF
TGTGCCAGCACCCACCGAGCGGGAGGGACAGATACGCAGTATTTT